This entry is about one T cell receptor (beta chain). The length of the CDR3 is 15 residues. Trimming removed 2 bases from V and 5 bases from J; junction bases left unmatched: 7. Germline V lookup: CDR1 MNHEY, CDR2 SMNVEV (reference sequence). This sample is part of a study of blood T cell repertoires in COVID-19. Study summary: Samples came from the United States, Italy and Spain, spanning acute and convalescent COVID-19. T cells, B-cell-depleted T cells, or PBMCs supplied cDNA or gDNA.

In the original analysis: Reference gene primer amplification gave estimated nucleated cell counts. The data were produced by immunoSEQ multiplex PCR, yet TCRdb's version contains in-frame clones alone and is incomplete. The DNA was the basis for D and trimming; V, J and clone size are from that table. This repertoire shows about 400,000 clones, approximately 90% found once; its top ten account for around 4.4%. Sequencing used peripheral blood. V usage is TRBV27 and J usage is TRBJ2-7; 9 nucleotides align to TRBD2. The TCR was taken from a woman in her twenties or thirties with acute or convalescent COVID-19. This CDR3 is CASSLRAGGFHEQYF. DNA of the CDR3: TGTGCCAGCAGTTTAAGGGCGGGGGGGTTTCACGAGCAGTACTTC.